This is a list of T cell receptor beta chains from one sample in a study of PD-L1 blockade in urothelial cancer. Profiled with immunoSEQ multiplex PCR; TCRdb holds only in-frame clones, not every one. The sample lists about 29,000 clones; around 84% were seen once. This specimen consisted of PBMCs, obtained around atezolizumab (anti-PD-L1) treatment. These TCRs come from a man aged 50 to 60 with urothelial cancer. The CDR3 runs from the conserved cysteine through the conserved F or W. The D gene is left open where the match is weak. Expanded clones get a size class; other rows say once, few or many, or leave the size out.

TRBJ1-2,NA,NA,TRBV7-9,CASSPGRGDYGYTF,TGTGCCAGCAGCCCCGGACGGGGGGACTATGGCTACACCTTC
TRBJ1-2,TRBD1,NA,TRBV6-5,CASSYQGGRNYGYTF,TGTGCCAGCAGTTACCAGGGGGGCAGGAACTATGGCTACACCTTC
TRBJ1-1,NA,NA,TRBV10-3,CAISESAERTEAFF,TGTGCCATCAGTGAGTCAGCAGAGCGCACTGAAGCTTTCTTT
TRBJ2-1,TRBD2,NA,TRBV2,CASCTSGRNPSYNEQFF,TGTGCCAGCTGTACTAGCGGGAGGAATCCCTCCTACAATGAGCAGTTCTTC
TRBJ2-7,NA,NA,TRBV2,CASGQTYEQYF,TGTGCCAGCGGGCAAACCTACGAGCAGTACTTC
TRBJ2-2,NA,once,TRBV2,CASRALGGRSGELFF,TGTGCCAGCAGAGCCCTAGGGGGAAGGAGCGGGGAGCTGTTTTTT
TRBJ1-2,NA,NA,TRBV27,CASGASRVGYTF,TGTGCCAGCGGCGCCTCGCGGGTAGGCTACACCTTC
TRBJ1-5,NA,NA,TRBV2,CASKERGNQPQHF,TGTGCCAGCAAGGAGAGGGGGAATCAGCCCCAGCATTTT
TRBJ2-1,TRBD1,NA,TRBV10-1,CASSGDRYNEQFF,TGCGCCAGCAGTGGGGACAGGTACAATGAGCAGTTCTTC
TRBJ2-1,TRBD2,NA,TRBV5-5,CASSLFAGGANEQFF,TGTGCCAGCAGCTTGTTTGCGGGGGGGGCCAATGAGCAGTTCTTC
TRBJ2-7,TRBD1,NA,TRBV6-6,CASRTGGYEQYF,TGTGCCAGCAGGACAGGGGGCTACGAGCAGTACTTC
TRBJ2-7,NA,NA,TRBV6-5,CASIGDYEQYF,TGTGCCTCAATCGGGGATTACGAGCAGTACTTC
TRBJ1-1,NA,NA,TRBV6-5,CASYYRGRPNTEAFF,TGTGCCAGCTACTATAGGGGTCGCCCGAACACTGAAGCTTTCTTT
TRBJ2-6,NA,NA,TRBV9,CASSAGQTSGANVLTF,TGTGCCAGCAGCGCTGGACAGACCTCTGGGGCCAACGTCCTGACTTTC
TRBJ2-7,TRBD1,NA,TRBV10-3,CAIKGTADYEQYF,TGTGCCATCAAGGGGACAGCCGATTACGAGCAGTACTTC
TRBJ1-4,NA,NA,TRBV4-1,CASSQEGGSYATNEKLFF,TGCGCCAGCAGCCAAGAAGGCGGCAGCTATGCAACTAATGAAAAACTGTTTTTT
TRBJ1-3,NA,NA,TRBV4-1,CASSQEGRTAGNTIYF,TGCGCCAGCAGCCAAGAAGGCAGGACAGCTGGAAACACCATATATTTT
TRBJ1-5,NA,NA,TRBV7-9,CASSLAGVRSNQPQHF,TGTGCCAGCAGCTTGGCGGGGGTGAGGAGCAATCAGCCCCAGCATTTT
TRBJ2-3,TRBD1,NA,TRBV11-3,CASSPGTGGLDTQYF,TGTGCCAGCAGCCCCGGGACAGGGGGTTTAGATACGCAGTATTTT
TRBJ2-3,NA,NA,TRBV25-1,CASSEYREYTDTQYF,TGTGCCAGCAGTGAATACCGGGAGTACACAGATACGCAGTATTTT
TRBJ2-7,TRBD1,NA,TRBV5-6,CASSLPGQGGSYEQYF,TGTGCCAGCAGCTTGCCCGGACAGGGGGGCTCCTACGAGCAGTACTTC
TRBJ1-4,TRBD1,NA,TRBV30,CAWSGDRGNEKLFF,TGTGCCTGGAGTGGGGACAGGGGAAATGAAAAACTGTTTTTT
TRBJ2-1,TRBD2,NA,TRBV7-7,CASSLAGLAGGVMSNEQFF,TGTGCCAGCAGCTTAGCCGGACTAGCGGGAGGAGTCATGTCCAATGAGCAGTTCTTC
TRBJ2-7,NA,once,TRBV7-8,CASSVSGYEQYF,TGTGCCAGCAGCGTTAGCGGCTACGAGCAGTACTTC
TRBJ2-5,TRBD1,NA,TRBV7-9,CASSLARTGQQETQYF,TGTGCCAGCAGCTTAGCGAGGACGGGACAGCAAGAGACCCAGTACTTC
TRBJ2-3,TRBD2,NA,TRBV7-9,CASSLVGLGHLTDTQYF,TGTGCCAGCAGCTTAGTGGGACTAGGCCACCTCACAGATACGCAGTATTTT
TRBJ2-7,NA,once,TRBV28,CASSLGNRDEQYF,TGTGCCAGCAGTTTGGGAAACAGGGACGAGCAGTACTTC
TRBJ2-5,NA,NA,TRBV15,CATRGARADNGLETQYF,TGTGCCACCAGGGGGGCAAGGGCGGACAATGGTCTAGAGACCCAGTACTTC
TRBJ2-2,TRBD2,NA,TRBV13,CASSYSGETLNTGELFF,TGTGCCAGCAGCTATAGCGGGGAGACACTTAACACCGGGGAGCTGTTTTTT
TRBJ2-2,TRBD2,few,TRBV2,CASRVSGWNTGELFF,TGTGCCAGCAGAGTTAGCGGGTGGAACACCGGGGAGCTGTTTTTT
TRBJ1-5,TRBD1,NA,TRBV9,CASSVGTGSNQPQHF,TGTGCCAGCAGCGTAGGGACAGGGAGCAATCAGCCCCAGCATTTT
TRBJ2-5,NA,once,TRBV10-3,CAINAGGGRKETQYF,TGTGCCATCAATGCCGGAGGAGGGCGGAAAGAGACCCAGTACTTC
TRBJ2-3,TRBD1,NA,TRBV7-2,CASSPGQGTDTQYF,TGTGCCAGCAGCCCGGGACAGGGTACAGATACGCAGTATTTT
TRBJ1-2,TRBD1,NA,TRBV9,CVTGGGYGYTF,TGTGTCACAGGGGGCGGGTATGGCTACACCTTC
TRBJ2-7,NA,NA,TRBV28,CASREEVPSYEQYF,TGTGCCAGCAGAGAGGAAGTTCCCTCCTACGAGCAGTACTTC
TRBJ2-3,NA,NA,TRBV27,CASRGLSGTDTQYF,TGTGCCAGCCGAGGACTATCTGGGACAGATACGCAGTATTTT
TRBJ2-7,NA,NA,TRBV6-5,CASSYSGQGPYEQYF,TGTGCCAGCAGTTACTCGGGTCAGGGGCCCTACGAGCAGTACTTC
TRBJ2-6,NA,NA,TRBV11-2,CASSRQSSGANVLTF,TGTGCCAGCAGTAGACAAAGCTCTGGGGCCAACGTCCTGACTTTC
TRBJ2-7,TRBD2,NA,TRBV7-8,CASSLTGTIILEQYF,TGTGCCAGCAGCCTAACCGGGACTATTATTTTAGAGCAGTACTTC
TRBJ2-7,TRBD2,NA,TRBV5-1,CASSFGGREQYF,TGCGCCAGCAGCTTCGGGGGGAGGGAGCAGTACTTC
TRBJ2-5,TRBD2,NA,TRBV5-1,CASSWSSGGAETQYF,TGCGCCAGCAGCTGGTCTAGCGGGGGGGCTGAGACCCAGTACTTC
TRBJ2-7,TRBD1,NA,TRBV6-1,CASSEARDRTLYEQYF,TGTGCCAGCAGTGAGGCTCGGGACAGGACCCTATACGAGCAGTACTTC
TRBJ1-2,TRBD1,NA,TRBV5-1,CASSSGQGSGYTF,TGCGCCAGCAGCTCAGGACAGGGATCTGGCTACACCTTC
TRBJ2-3,NA,NA,TRBV5-1,CASSLGLADTQYF,TGCGCCAGCAGCTTGGGTTTAGCAGATACGCAGTATTTT
TRBJ2-7,NA,NA,TRBV7-8,CASSFTETYEQYF,TGTGCCAGCAGCTTCACAGAGACCTACGAGCAGTACTTC
TRBJ1-4,TRBD1,NA,TRBV7-8,CASSRQGLNEKLFF,TGTGCCAGCAGCCGACAGGGGCTTAATGAAAAACTGTTTTTT
TRBJ1-1,NA,NA,TRBV5-1,CASSFGGSNTEAFF,TGCGCCAGCAGCTTTGGAGGGTCGAACACTGAAGCTTTCTTT
TRBJ1-2,NA,NA,TRBV29-1,CSHSIPNYGYTF,TGCAGCCATAGCATCCCTAACTATGGCTACACCTTC
TRBJ1-4,NA,NA,TRBV30,CAWSPQGNEKLFF,TGTGCCTGGAGTCCTCAGGGGAATGAAAAACTGTTTTTT
TRBJ2-7,NA,NA,TRBV28,CASSPRTVTPGEQYF,TGTGCCAGCAGTCCCCGGACAGTTACTCCGGGAGAGCAGTACTTC
TRBJ2-7,TRBD2,large,TRBV6-1,CASSEVVGAGTSGNAIEQYF,TGTGCCAGCAGTGAGGTGGTTGGAGCCGGGACTAGCGGGAATGCAATCGAGCAGTACTTC
TRBJ1-5,NA,few,TRBV27,CASRIGRNQPQHF,TGTGCCAGCAGGATCGGTCGAAATCAGCCCCAGCATTTT